One sample yielded the 3 T cell receptor beta chains listed below, sequenced in a study of response to subunit inactivated influenza vaccine (dated by TCRdb to the late 2010s). Libraries were built with RT-PCR. Instrument used: Illumina HiSeq 2500. The public reads were reprocessed in TCRdb via fastp at Q25 and MiXCR, keeping in-frame beta chains. Here each entry gathers all rows of one CDR3 protein and keeps the most common genes and DNA. Across this sample there are under 200,000 distinct CDR3 sequences, with 10% to 15% seen only once. Roughly 29% of the sample comes from the top ten. The same data also contributed to another study, on T cells expressing NK-cell markers. As that second study puts it: The TCR beta cDNA libraries were made using 5'RACE template switching, a step that added both a universal primer site and unique molecular identifiers.

The material sequenced was CD8+ T cells sorted from PBMCs, taken roughly 13 days after vaccination. These receptors were collected from a man aged 45-65 years who received an inactivated influenza vaccine. Donor details come from another sample of the same person, matched by shared clones.

This clonotype was detected ten times or more. This rearrangement joins TRBV29-1 to TRBJ1-1; D call uncertain. Per germline, CDR1 SQVTM and CDR2 ANQGSEA. Deletions cut 4 bases from V and 2 bases from J, with 11 bases between. The CDR3 spans 13 residues. The DNA for the CDR3 is TGCAGCGTTGTGGCGGACCACAACACTGAAGCTTTCTTT. It codes for CSVVADHNTEAFF.

In the case of this clonotype: This may be a read error, as it is one base from a much larger clone. The chain employs TRBV28 and TRBJ1-5; D possibly corresponds to TRBD1 (5 bases). The germline V and J ends were trimmed by 8 bases and 7 bases, with 21 bases remaining between them. The CDR3 has 15 amino acids. Germline CDR1 and CDR2: MDHEN and SYDVKM. CDR3 amino acids: CASQDPGTVSQPQHF. DNA of the CDR3: TGTGCCAGCCAGGACCCCGGGACGGTCAGCCAGCCCCAGCATTTT.

V gene TRBV7-2 combines with J gene TRBJ1-4; the D gene is possibly TRBD1 (5 bases). Germline V gives CDR1 SGHTA, CDR2 FQGNSA. The CDR3 sequence is 15 residues long. V lost 5 bases and J 4 bases, leaving 14 bases between the germline ends. The CDR3 region is CASSRDGVLNEKLFF. CDR3 in DNA: TGTGCCAGCAGCCGGGACGGGGTTCTTAATGAAAAACTGTTTTTT.